The rows below give T cell receptor beta chains drawn from one sample of a study of cytomegalovirus exposure and HLA in healthy donors. Clones were sequenced by immunoSEQ multiplex PCR, and TCRdb holds only the in-frame ones, with some missing. The data show 200,000 or so clones, roughly 80% seen once. The sequenced material came from PBMCs. All receptors come from a woman aged 30 to 39 in good health and CMV-seropositive. Both conserved end residues are part of each CDR3. The D gene is left open where the match is weak.

CDR3aa	d_gene	j_gene	v_gene
CAIVGGRTGELFF	NA	TRBJ2-2	TRBV10-3
CASSLNPGGNIDSPLHF	TRBD1	TRBJ1-6	TRBV5-1
CAWSWESYEQYF	NA	TRBJ2-7	TRBV30
CASSQRGGRVFGELFF	TRBD2	TRBJ2-2	TRBV4-2
CASSFYGGSGANVLTF	NA	TRBJ2-6	TRBV7-9
CASMRDMGTQYF	NA	TRBJ2-5	TRBV6-6
CASSLSGTYGYTF	NA	TRBJ1-2	TRBV27
CASSLTGVDQPQHF	TRBD1	TRBJ1-5	TRBV2
CASSYFREPLSYEQYF	NA	TRBJ2-7	TRBV6-7
CSVQGLGETQYF	NA	TRBJ2-5	TRBV29-1
CASSEGGRGQGETQYF	NA	TRBJ2-5	TRBV6-1
CASNLGGRALNTEAFF	NA	TRBJ1-1	TRBV5-1
CASSSNTGSGYGYTF	NA	TRBJ1-2	TRBV5-4
CATSAGDYSYNEQFF	NA	TRBJ2-1	TRBV5-1
CASSLNREGQETQYF	NA	TRBJ2-5	TRBV7-3
CASSESGFGELFF	NA	TRBJ2-2	TRBV2
CASSFSFLAARSTDTQYF	NA	TRBJ2-3	TRBV11-2
CASSSGGAGSPLHF	NA	TRBJ1-6	TRBV7-9
CTSSREDCPYEQYF	NA	TRBJ2-7	TRBV1
CASSPDLGVLYEQYF	NA	TRBJ2-7	TRBV5-1
CASSPIQGRGNTIYF	NA	TRBJ1-3	TRBV7-6
CASSFSNAGTHDTQYF	NA	TRBJ2-3	TRBV27
CASSTSGTGYSEQYF	TRBD1	TRBJ2-7	TRBV2
CASSGDGRLGTEAFF	NA	TRBJ1-1	TRBV19
CASSLVSGTPNYEQYF	NA	TRBJ2-7	TRBV7-2
CASSPRTGTQETQYF	TRBD1	TRBJ2-5	TRBV19
CASSLTGGSGNTIYF	TRBD1	TRBJ1-3	TRBV7-6
CASSPDGQYEQYF	NA	TRBJ2-7	TRBV5-1
CASSFLTGTGGLLNYGYTF	TRBD1	TRBJ1-2	TRBV9
CASSYSGSSYNEQFF	NA	TRBJ2-1	TRBV6-5
CASIRTGRGLTDTQYF	TRBD1	TRBJ2-3	TRBV7-3
CASSYSIGAGNTIYF	NA	TRBJ1-3	TRBV6-5
CASSLGRPADGYTF	NA	TRBJ1-2	TRBV7-9
CASSPQREGFVQFF	TRBD2	TRBJ2-1	TRBV19
CASSQQGNTEAFF	NA	TRBJ1-1	TRBV7-2
CASSSRDRDPYEQYF	TRBD1	TRBJ2-7	TRBV6-6
CASSSTKQGARDTEAFF	TRBD1	TRBJ1-1	TRBV5-5
CSGSRQETQYF	NA	TRBJ2-5	TRBV20-1
CASSWGQKETQYF	TRBD1	TRBJ2-5	TRBV5-1
CAIRGPYNRGHNEQFF	TRBD1	TRBJ2-1	TRBV10-3
CAISEPPQGGRNIQYF	TRBD2	TRBJ2-4	TRBV10-3
CASSLDQGYGYTF	NA	TRBJ1-2	TRBV28
CSVEDPTRHRGNSYEQYF	TRBD1	TRBJ2-7	TRBV29-1
CASSEQGGTYEQYF	NA	TRBJ2-7	TRBV6-1
CAWSHVGVSYNEQFF	NA	TRBJ2-1	TRBV30
CASSSPGFNEQFF	NA	TRBJ2-1	TRBV13
CASSPGTVDYTF	TRBD1	TRBJ1-2	TRBV18
CAISADREVYEQYF	TRBD1	TRBJ2-7	TRBV10-3
CASSLAESSYEQYF	NA	TRBJ2-7	TRBV5-1
CASNPGGNQPQHF	NA	TRBJ1-5	TRBV2
CASSGIAGTDTQYF	NA	TRBJ2-3	TRBV2
CASSRGGKGETQYF	TRBD2	TRBJ2-5	TRBV7-3
CATSAQGASYGYTF	TRBD1	TRBJ1-2	TRBV15
CASSPLGTGHGYTF	TRBD1	TRBJ1-2	TRBV5-1
CATGQGFGGYTF	TRBD1	TRBJ1-2	TRBV5-4